Listed below are T cell receptor beta chains from one sample, sequenced in a study of OX40 agonist ivuxolimab in advanced cancers. Profiled with immunoSEQ multiplex PCR; TCRdb holds only in-frame clones, not every one. The sample has around 70,000 clones, around 84% seen once. The sample here was CD4+ or CD8+ T cells sorted from blood, taken in a trial of the OX40 agonist ivuxolimab. These receptors all stem from an adult with an advanced solid tumor such as melanoma, head and neck, liver or kidney cancer. CDR3s include the opening cysteine and the closing phenylalanine or tryptophan. The D gene is left open where the match is weak. Clone size is stated in some rows and not others, as once, few, many or a class when expanded.

TRBV9	.	TRBJ2-6	.	TGTGCCAGCAGTGTCGACAGCTCTGGGGCCAACGTCCTGACTTTC	CASSVDSSGANVLTF
TRBV19	TRBD1	TRBJ2-3	.	TGTGCCAGTAGATCTCTTCGGACAGGAAGCACAGATACGCAGTATTTT	CASRSLRTGSTDTQYF
TRBV9	.	TRBJ2-5	.	TGTGCCAGCAGCGTAGGAACGCAAGAGACCCAGTACTTC	CASSVGTQETQYF
TRBV9	TRBD1	TRBJ1-2	.	TGTGCCAGCAGCGTAGCTAGGACAGGGAATGGCTACACCTTC	CASSVARTGNGYTF
TRBV7-2	.	TRBJ2-3	once	TGTGCCAGCAGCCCACGGGGGGCTACAGGGTCCACAGATACGCAGTATTTT	CASSPRGATGSTDTQYF
TRBV5-1	TRBD1	TRBJ2-7	.	TGCGCCAGCAGCTGGCAGGGGGCCGACGAGCAGTACTTC	CASSWQGADEQYF
TRBV10-3	TRBD1	TRBJ2-7	.	TGTGCCATCACCCCCGGGACAGGCACCTACGAGCAGTACTTC	CAITPGTGTYEQYF
TRBV5-1	.	TRBJ1-1	.	TGCGCCAGCAGCTTCGACAGCTTGAACACTGAAGCTTTCTTT	CASSFDSLNTEAFF
TRBV6-6	.	TRBJ2-1	few	TGTGCCAGCAACGGCGGGTACAATGAGCAGTTCTTC	CASNGGYNEQFF
TRBV30	.	TRBJ1-5	.	TGTGCCTGGAGTCTTCCCAATCAGCCCCAGCATTTT	CAWSLPNQPQHF
TRBV15	.	TRBJ2-1	.	TGTGCCACCAGCAGAGATCGAGGGAGGGAGCAGTTCTTC	CATSRDRGREQFF
TRBV5-1	.	TRBJ1-2	.	TGCGCCAGCAGCTTGGACACAGGTCTAAGAGGCTACACCTTC	CASSLDTGLRGYTF
TRBV18	.	TRBJ1-3	.	TGTGCCAGCTCTCCATTAACACCCAGTGGGACCGCGGGCTCTGGAAACACCATATATTTT	CASSPLTPSGTAGSGNTIYF
TRBV7-8	.	TRBJ1-4	.	TGTGCCAGCAGGGGGACACCCGGACGGGAAAAACTGTTTTTT	CASRGTPGREKLFF
TRBV7-9	.	TRBJ1-2	.	TGTGCCAGCAGCTTAGGGGGTTATGGCTACACCTTC	CASSLGGYGYTF
TRBV6-6	.	TRBJ1-3	.	TGTGCCAGCACCCCTCGCAAGGGAGACACCATATATTTT	CASTPRKGDTIYF
TRBV11-1	TRBD1	TRBJ1-2	.	TGTGCCAGCAGCTTAGGAACAGGGGCCTCGTGGGAAGGCTACACCTTC	CASSLGTGASWEGYTF
TRBV25-1	TRBD1	TRBJ1-1	.	TGTGCCAGCCCCTACAGGGGAATCCCTGAAGCTTTCTTT	CASPYRGIPEAFF
TRBV28	.	TRBJ2-1	.	TGTGCCAGCAGTTTAAGAGCAGACTCCTACAATGAGCAGTTCTTC	CASSLRADSYNEQFF
TRBV4-1	.	TRBJ1-2	.	TGCGCCAGCAGCCAAGTAGGTGGGGCGCTTAGCGGGGGCTACACCTTC	CASSQVGGALSGGYTF
TRBV29-1	.	TRBJ1-2	.	TGCAGCTCCGGTTCTAACTATGGCTACACCTTC	CSSGSNYGYTF
TRBV5-1	TRBD2	TRBJ2-1	.	TGCGCCAGCAGCGGGGGACTAGCTCCAAGGGATGAGCAGTTCTTC	CASSGGLAPRDEQFF
TRBV28	TRBD1	TRBJ1-2	few	TGTGCCAGCAGATCGACAGGGGATCAGGCCTTCAACTATGGCTACACCTTC	CASRSTGDQAFNYGYTF
TRBV7-8	.	TRBJ1-5	.	TGTGCCAGCAGCTTTCATGAAGGACGGCCCCAGCATTTT	CASSFHEGRPQHF
TRBV7-6	TRBD2	TRBJ2-2	.	TGTGCCAGCAGACCCACTAGCGGGAGGGTGGCCGGGGAGCTGTTTTTT	CASRPTSGRVAGELFF
TRBV30	.	TRBJ2-7	.	TGTGCCTGGAGTACCACTAGCTCCTACGAGCAGTACTTC	CAWSTTSSYEQYF
TRBV28	.	TRBJ1-2	.	TGTGCCAGCAGTGAGGACGGTAACTATGGCTACACCTTC	CASSEDGNYGYTF
TRBV18	.	TRBJ2-1	.	TGTGCCAGCTCAGAGGGAGTCCTGCAGTTCTTC	CASSEGVLQFF
TRBV27	TRBD1	TRBJ1-1	.	TGTGCCAGCAGAACATTCTTGAGGAGAACAGGGGGCATTAAAGCTTTCTTT	CASRTFLRRTGGIKAFF
TRBV5-6	TRBD1	TRBJ1-1	.	TGTGCCAGCAGCCCCGGGACAGCTATGAACACTGAAGCTTTCTTT	CASSPGTAMNTEAFF
TRBV7-9	.	TRBJ2-7	.	TGTGCCAGCAGCCTCGTCAGGTGGAACGAGCAGTACTTC	CASSLVRWNEQYF
TRBV11-2	.	TRBJ1-1	few	TGTGCCAGCAGCTCCCTGGCAGGGGCGGGAGTGTCGGGAACTTTCTTT	CASSSLAGAGVSGTFF
TRBV30	TRBD2	TRBJ2-1	.	TGTGCCTGGAGTCCACGACTAGCGGGGGACAATGAGCAGTTCTTC	CAWSPRLAGDNEQFF
TRBV7-2	.	TRBJ2-5	.	TGTGCCAGCAGCTTTACAGGTCAAGAGACCCAGTACTTC	CASSFTGQETQYF
TRBV5-4	TRBD1	TRBJ1-2	.	TGTGCCAGCAGCTATCAGGGGGAGGGAGGTGGCTACACCTTC	CASSYQGEGGGYTF
TRBV5-6	.	TRBJ2-7	.	TGTGCCAGCAGCTTGTGGGGGCGCGGGGGACTCTACGAGCAGTACTTC	CASSLWGRGGLYEQYF
TRBV27	TRBD2	TRBJ2-3	.	TGTGCCACCACCCGACGAGCGGGGGAAGATACGCAGTATTTT	CATTRRAGEDTQYF
TRBV19	.	TRBJ1-6	.	TGTGCCAGTAAGAGGGGTGTAAATTCACCCCTCCACTTT	CASKRGVNSPLHF
TRBV4-2	TRBD1	TRBJ2-6	.	TGTGCCAGCAGCCAAGGCCCGGGACAGGGATCTGGGGCCAACGTCCTGACTTTC	CASSQGPGQGSGANVLTF
TRBV7-9	TRBD1	TRBJ2-7	.	TGTGCCAGCAGCTCTCGACAGGGGACCCCCTACGAGCAGTACTTC	CASSSRQGTPYEQYF
TRBV19	.	TRBJ1-2	.	TGTGCCAGTAGTATCCTTTCCCAGGCTGGCTACACCTTC	CASSILSQAGYTF
TRBV2	TRBD1	TRBJ2-7	.	TGTGCCAGCAGTGTCGGGACAGGGGGCCTTAGGCCTAACGAGCAGTACTTC	CASSVGTGGLRPNEQYF
TRBV10-2	.	TRBJ2-2	.	TGCGCCAGCACCACGGGTCTCACCGCCGGGGAGCTGTTTTTT	CASTTGLTAGELFF
TRBV28	TRBD1	TRBJ1-2	.	TGTGCCAGCAGTCCCCCCGGGACAGCTCTTAGATACACCTTC	CASSPPGTALRYTF
TRBV15	.	TRBJ1-1	.	TGTGCCACCAGCAGAGATGTAGGGGGCACTGAAGCTTTCTTT	CATSRDVGGTEAFF
TRBV23-1	TRBD1	TRBJ1-2	.	TGCGCCAGCAGTCACCCCCTTAAGAACGGGGACAGCTTCTATGGCTACACCTTC	CASSHPLKNGDSFYGYTF